Described below is a single T cell receptor (beta chain) sequence and its context. The antigen is undetermined. This record belongs to a study of beta chain features in type 1 diabetes. Study as a whole: Similarity in age, gender and cell yields was seen between patients and healthy donors. Study findings and constraints: Shortening that was moderate but significant affected the TCRB CDR3s of Type 1 diabetes patients in all four CD4+ subsets.

This CDR3 is 16 amino acids long. V dropped 0 bases and J dropped 0 bases, with 11 bases sitting between them. The germline V gene encodes CDR1 SGHRS and CDR2 YFSETQ. Donors underwent one heparinised blood draw, around 100 mL on average. Purities in excess of 98% were seen in all sorted populations. Every bit of the isolated RNA underwent reverse transcription, so sequencing read expressed TCRB transcripts. An average of about 3.6 million reads was obtained for naive, central memory and regulatory T cell samples. Data came from immunoSEQ multiplex PCR; TCRdb stores just in-frame clones and leaves some out. The sample records 150,000 to 200,000 clones, 63% being singletons.

Sequencing was performed on naive CD4+ T cells from blood. The sequence came from a man under 40 with type 1 diabetes. V and J are TRBV5-1 and TRBJ2-3; D is uncertain. The CDR3 is CASSLVRATSTDTQYF. CDR3 nucleotide sequence: TGCGCCAGCAGCTTGGTACGCGCAACAAGCACAGATACGCAGTATTTT.